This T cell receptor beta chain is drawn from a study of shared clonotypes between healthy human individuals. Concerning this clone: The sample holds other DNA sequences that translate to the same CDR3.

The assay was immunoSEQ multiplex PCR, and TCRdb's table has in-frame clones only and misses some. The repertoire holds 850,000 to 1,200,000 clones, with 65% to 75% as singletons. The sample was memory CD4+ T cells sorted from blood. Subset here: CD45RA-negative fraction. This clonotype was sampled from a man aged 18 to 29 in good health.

CDR3 amino acids: CAWSVQTDTQYF. The DNA for the CDR3 is TGTGCCTGGAGTGTACAAACAGATACGCAGTATTTT. The chain is built from TRBV30 and TRBJ2-3; D unclear. Germline V gene data show CDR1 as GTSNPN and CDR2 as SVGIG (reference sequence). Trimming pared 0 bases from V and 3 bases from J, leaving 4 bases between. The CDR3 is 12 amino acids.